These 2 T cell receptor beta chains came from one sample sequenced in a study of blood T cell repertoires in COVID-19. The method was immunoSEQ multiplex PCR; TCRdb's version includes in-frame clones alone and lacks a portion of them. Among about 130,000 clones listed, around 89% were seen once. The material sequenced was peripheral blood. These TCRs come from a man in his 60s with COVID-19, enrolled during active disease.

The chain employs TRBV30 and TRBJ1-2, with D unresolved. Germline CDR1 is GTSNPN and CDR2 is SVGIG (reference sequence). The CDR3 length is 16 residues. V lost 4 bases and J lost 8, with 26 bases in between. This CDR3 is CAWINKSAAIRGGYTF. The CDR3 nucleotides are TGTGCCTGGATAAACAAGTCGGCGGCTATAAGAGGGGGCTACACCTTC.

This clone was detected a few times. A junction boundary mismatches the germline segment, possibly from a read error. The CDR3 DNA reads TGTGCCAGTAGTTTTGACAGGGTTCAACGGTTC. Its translation is CASSFDRVQRF. This chain connects TRBV19 to TRBJ1-2, with 7 bases lining up with TRBD1. CDR3 length: 11 residues. The V gene's germline CDR1 is LNHDA and CDR2 SQIVND (reference sequence).